The rows below give T cell receptor beta chains drawn from one sample of a study of shared clonotypes between healthy human individuals. The table came from immunoSEQ multiplex PCR; TCRdb's copy has only in-frame clones and leaves some out. The sample shows fewer than 700,000 clones, around 78% of them seen only once. Material for sequencing was PBMCs. The receptors here all came from a woman in her 40s in good health. Some clones in this sample may be carry-over from other donors' samples. The CDR3 runs from the conserved cysteine through the conserved F or W. D genes are given only for firm matches. Not every row has a clone size; where given, it reads once, few, many or a size class.

v_call	cdr3_length	j_call	d_call	clone_size	cdr3_nt	cdr3_aa
TRBV19	15	TRBJ2-1	TRBD1	NA	TGTGCCAGTAGAGCGGCCGGGACAGGGAACAATGAGCAGTTCTTC	CASRAAGTGNNEQFF
TRBV29-1	12	TRBJ2-1	NA	NA	TGCAGCGTTGAAGGGGCTGGCAATGAGCAGTTCTTC	CSVEGAGNEQFF
TRBV6-5	14	TRBJ1-3	NA	few	TGTGCCAGCAGCCCCCTCCGTTTGGCCGACACCATATATTTT	CASSPLRLADTIYF
TRBV5-1	15	TRBJ2-3	NA	NA	TGCGCCAGCAGCTCCGGGGCCTCGGGGACAGATACGCAGTATTTT	CASSSGASGTDTQYF
TRBV27	15	TRBJ2-1	TRBD2	many	TGTGCCAGCAGCTCAGCGGGAGGGGCGCAGAATGAGCAGTTCTTC	CASSSAGGAQNEQFF
TRBV5-1	17	TRBJ2-2	TRBD1	NA	TGCGCCAGCAGCCCGGGCGCAATAGGGACAGGGGCCGGGGAGCTGTTTTTT	CASSPGAIGTGAGELFF
TRBV7-2	13	TRBJ2-7	TRBD1	NA	TGTGCCAGCAGCCTACAGGGGCCTAACGAGCAGTACTTC	CASSLQGPNEQYF
TRBV6-6	16	TRBJ1-3	TRBD1	once	TGTGCCAGCAGTACCGGACAGGAACCCTCTGGAAACACCATATATTTT	CASSTGQEPSGNTIYF
TRBV7-3	15	TRBJ2-5	TRBD2	NA	TGTGCCAGCAGCCCCCTAGCGGCAGAGCGGGAGACCCAGTACTTC	CASSPLAAERETQYF
TRBV27	17	TRBJ1-3	NA	NA	TGTGCCAGCAGTACCCGGGGTAGGGGACTCAAGGCTTACTTCATATATTTT	CASSTRGRGLKAYFIYF
TRBV29-1	15	TRBJ2-5	TRBD1	few	TGCAGCGTTGTGACCCAGGGACAGGGAAAAGAGACCCAGTACTTC	CSVVTQGQGKETQYF
TRBV7-8	12	TRBJ2-7	TRBD1	NA	TGTGCCAGCAGGGACAGGTCCTACGAGCAGTACTTC	CASRDRSYEQYF
TRBV27	15	TRBJ2-7	TRBD2	once	TGTGCCAGCAGTCCCGGGCTAGCGGGATTGAACGAGCAGTACTTC	CASSPGLAGLNEQYF
TRBV5-1	15	TRBJ2-3	TRBD2	NA	TGCGCCAGCAGCGTCTCTAGCGGCAGCACAGATACGCAGTATTTT	CASSVSSGSTDTQYF
TRBV5-1	13	TRBJ1-2	NA	NA	TGCGCCAGCAGCTTGGACAAAAACTATGGCTACACCTTC	CASSLDKNYGYTF
TRBV19	16	TRBJ1-1	NA	NA	TGTGCCAGTAGTATCTTAGGGAAGGGCTTGAACACTGAAGCTTTCTTT	CASSILGKGLNTEAFF
TRBV5-4	16	TRBJ2-7	TRBD2	NA	TGTGCCAGCAGCATCTCGACTAGCGGGAGTCTCTACGAGCAGTACTTC	CASSISTSGSLYEQYF
TRBV9	15	TRBJ1-3	NA	NA	TGTGCCAGCAGCGTAGTAGGGAGGGGTGCGAACACCATATATTTT	CASSVVGRGANTIYF
TRBV10-2	13	TRBJ1-4	NA	NA	TGCGCCAGCAGTGATCCGGATAATGAAAAACTGTTTTTT	CASSDPDNEKLFF
TRBV6-5	14	TRBJ1-4	NA	NA	TGTGCCAGCAGTTACTCCAGTATAAATGAAAAACTGTTTTTT	CASSYSSINEKLFF
TRBV7-3	15	TRBJ2-2	TRBD2	NA	TGTGCCAGCAGCTTGCTAGCGGGAGCCACCGGGGAGCTGTTTTTT	CASSLLAGATGELFF
TRBV29-1	13	TRBJ2-7	NA	NA	TGCAGCGTTGATGGTGGCAGTACCTACGAGCAGTACTTC	CSVDGGSTYEQYF
TRBV28	18	TRBJ2-2	NA	NA	TGTGCCAGCAGTTTATACCCCCCAGGGATAGGGAACACCGGGGAGCTGTTTTTT	CASSLYPPGIGNTGELFF
TRBV11-2	14	TRBJ1-1	NA	NA	TGTGCCAGCAGCTTAGGCAGGGCGAACACTGAAGCTTTCTTT	CASSLGRANTEAFF
TRBV18	14	TRBJ1-5	TRBD1	NA	TGTGCCAGCTCACGACAGGGGGCAGATCAGCCCCAGCATTTT	CASSRQGADQPQHF
TRBV6-5	12	TRBJ1-1	TRBD1	NA	TGTGCCAGCAATTCTCCGGGACAGTGGGCTTTCTTT	CASNSPGQWAFF
TRBV6-5	15	TRBJ1-2	TRBD1	few	TGTGCCAGCAGTACCCGTACGGGGGACAGCTATGGCTACACCTTC	CASSTRTGDSYGYTF
TRBV11-1	15	TRBJ2-2	NA	NA	TGTGCCAGCAGCTTATCCGGGAGTGACACCGGGGAGCTGTTTTTT	CASSLSGSDTGELFF
TRBV4-2	13	TRBJ1-5	NA	NA	TGTGCCAGCAGCCAAGAATGGAATCAGCCCCAGCATTTT	CASSQEWNQPQHF
TRBV5-1	13	TRBJ1-4	NA	NA	TGCGCCAGCAGCTTCTCAACTAATGAAAAACTGTTTTTT	CASSFSTNEKLFF
TRBV19	15	TRBJ2-3	NA	NA	TGTGCCAGTAGTCTGTCTACGCTTAGCACAGATACGCAGTATTTT	CASSLSTLSTDTQYF
TRBV19	17	TRBJ1-2	NA	few	TGTGCCAGTATGTCGTCTGATACGGCGTACAGGGTGAAGGGCTACACCTTC	CASMSSDTAYRVKGYTF
TRBV10-3	15	TRBJ1-2	NA	few	TGTGCCATCAGTGCCTCTGGACAAGGGGTCTATGGCTACACCTTC	CAISASGQGVYGYTF
TRBV5-6	16	TRBJ2-2	TRBD2	NA	TGTGCCAGCAGCTTTCGTCTAGCGGGAAGCACCGGGGAGCTGTTTTTT	CASSFRLAGSTGELFF
TRBV4-1	15	TRBJ2-2	TRBD1	once	TGCGCCAGCAGACGCCGACAGGGGCAAACCGGGGAGCTGTTTTTT	CASRRRQGQTGELFF
TRBV5-4	13	TRBJ2-2	NA	NA	TGTGCCAGCAGCTTGGGGGGGACCGGGGAGCTGTTTTTT	CASSLGGTGELFF
TRBV18	14	TRBJ1-2	NA	NA	TGTGCCAGCTCACCACCGGTACAGGGAACTGGCTACACCTTC	CASSPPVQGTGYTF
TRBV5-5	14	TRBJ2-4	NA	NA	TGTGCCAGCAGCTTGGACAGTGGGGGGAACATTCAGTACTTC	CASSLDSGGNIQYF
TRBV5-1	12	TRBJ2-7	NA	NA	TGCGCCAGCAGCTTGGAAGGGGACGAGCAGTACTTC	CASSLEGDEQYF
TRBV10-3	13	TRBJ2-7	TRBD1	NA	TGTGCCACAAAGGACAGGGGAGAAGGGGAGCAGTACTTC	CATKDRGEGEQYF
TRBV25-1	14	TRBJ2-1	NA	NA	TGTGCCAGCAGCGAGTCAGGAGGGCGACGTGAGCAGTTCTTC	CASSESGGRREQFF
TRBV5-4	16	TRBJ2-1	TRBD2	NA	TGTGCCAGCAGCCCCCCCGCTAGCGGAAACTACAATGAGCAGTTCTTC	CASSPPASGNYNEQFF
TRBV28	13	TRBJ1-5	NA	many	TGTGCCAGCAGTTCCCTCACATATCAGCCCCAGCATTTT	CASSSLTYQPQHF
TRBV18	14	TRBJ2-7	NA	NA	TGTGCCAGCTCACCAGGGGGATCGGCCTACGAGCAGTACTTC	CASSPGGSAYEQYF
TRBV18	17	TRBJ2-1	NA	NA	TGTGCCAGCTCACCACTTGGACCCGGAAGCTCCTACAATGAGCAGTTCTTC	CASSPLGPGSSYNEQFF
TRBV6-1	17	TRBJ2-7	NA	NA	TGTGCCAGCAGTGAAGCGAGCGGGCCCTCCCGACTGTACGAGCAGTACTTC	CASSEASGPSRLYEQYF
TRBV19	15	TRBJ2-1	TRBD2	NA	TGTGCCAGTAGCGAAACTAGCGGGACCTACAATGAGCAGTTCTTC	CASSETSGTYNEQFF